These 15 T cell receptor beta chains were all obtained from the same sample, sequenced in a study of cytomegalovirus exposure and HLA in healthy donors. 13 Jbeta primers and 60 Vbeta primers were used for the PCR. Libraries were prepared by immunoSEQ multiplex PCR; TCRdb keeps only in-frame clonotypes and omits some of them. The sample includes 100,000 to 150,000 clones. Sequenced: PBMCs. The source is a man younger than 35 in good health and CMV-seronegative.

CDR3: CASTRRQGTDEQYF. As DNA, the CDR3 is TGTGCCAGCACCCGTCGACAGGGGACGGACGAGCAGTACTTC. V is TRBV6-5 and J is TRBJ2-5, with TRBD1 identical over 8 bases. Near its end, the DNA agrees better with TRBJ2-7, so the J call may be wrong. CDR1 is MNHEY, CDR2 SVGAGI, per germline. The CDR3 has 14 amino acids.

The chain carries TRBV11-2 and TRBJ2-7; 9 bases are shared with TRBD2. There are 15 residues in the CDR3. V lost 5 bases and J lost 5; bases outside the gene matches: 10. In germline, CDR1 is SGHAT, CDR2 FQNNGV. The CDR3 sequence is CASSPPGGRVHEQYF. In DNA form, the CDR3 reads TGTGCCAGCAGCCCCCCCGGCGGGAGGGTCCACGAGCAGTACTTC.

This chain joins TRBV10-1 and TRBJ2-7; 7 nucleotides agree with TRBD1. This CDR3 is 13 amino acids long. The germline V gene has CDR1 WNHNN and CDR2 SYGVQD (reference sequence). V shed 8 bases, J shed 0 bases, and the junction held 4 bases outside the gene matches. CDR3 amino acids: CASQGTDSYEQYF. CDR3 nucleotides: TGCGCCAGCCAAGGGACAGACTCCTACGAGCAGTACTTC.

The chain's CDR3 is CASSQDSKETQYF. The CDR3 nucleotides read TGCGCCAGCAGCCAAGATTCCAAAGAGACCCAGTACTTC. V and J are TRBV4-1 and TRBJ2-5; no reliable D call. Germline CDR1 reads MGHRA; CDR2 reads YSYEKL. There are 13 residues in the CDR3. Deletions cut 0 bases from V and 3 bases from J, with 5 bases between.

The chain employs TRBV9 and TRBJ2-1; 14 bases fit TRBD2. From germline, CDR1 is SGDLS and CDR2 YYNGEE. The CDR3 runs to 16 residues. The V segment lost 3 bases and the J segment 5 bases; nucleotides outside the gene matches: 4. The CDR3: CASSARLAGGNNEQFF. The CDR3 region has the DNA TGTGCCAGCAGCGCGCGACTAGCGGGGGGGAACAATGAGCAGTTCTTC.

This sequence joins TRBV5-1 and TRBJ2-6; 12 bases agree with TRBD1. V was pared by 1 base and J by 0 bases, with 14 bases of the junction left unmatched. Germline V gene sequence: CDR1 SGHRS, CDR2 YFSETQ. CDR3 size: 22 residues. The CDR3 region has the DNA TGCGCCAGCAGCTTGCCCCTTGGGTGGGACAGGGGGCCAAACTCTGGGGCCAACGTCCTGACTTTC. Translation: CASSLPLGWDRGPNSGANVLTF.

This chain joins TRBV6-5 and TRBJ1-1; D not certain. The CDR3 runs 14 residues. In germline, CDR1 is MNHEY, CDR2 SVGAGI. Trimming took 0 bases from V and 3 from J, leaving 8 bases between them. The DNA for the CDR3 is TGTGCCAGCAGTTACTCGCCGGGAGACACTGAAGCTTTCTTT. It translates to CASSYSPGDTEAFF.

The genes are TRBV19 and TRBJ2-7; tentatively, D is TRBD1 (5 bases). Germline CDR1 reads LNHDA; CDR2 reads SQIVND (reference sequence). The CDR3 contains 15 residues. V gave up 1 base and J gave up 7 bases, with 17 bases separating them. The chain's CDR3 is CASSIAAGPSGEQYF. The CDR3 nucleotides are TGTGCCAGTAGTATAGCGGCAGGGCCAAGTGGGGAGCAGTACTTC.

The CDR3 loop reads CASSSGGIPTEAFF. The CDR3 nucleotides are TGTGCCAGCAGTTCGGGGGGGATTCCCACTGAAGCTTTCTTT. J is TRBJ1-1 and V is TRBV28; possibly TRBD1 for D (5 bases). The CDR3 is made up of 14 amino acids. Germline V lookup: CDR1 MDHEN, CDR2 SYDVKM. Trimming took 4 bases from V and 4 from J, leaving 13 bases between them.

J is TRBJ2-3 and V is TRBV7-9; D perhaps matches TRBD1 (5 bases). CDR3 length: 17 amino acids. The germline V gene encodes CDR1 SEHNR and CDR2 FQNEAQ (reference sequence). Trimming left V 6 bases short and J 2 bases short, with 21 bases between. CDR3 loop: CASSLKVGADFTDTQYF. The CDR3 coding sequence is TGTGCCAGCAGTCTTAAAGTTGGGGCAGATTTCACAGATACGCAGTATTTT.

This chain uses TRBV30 with TRBJ1-2; 7 positions match TRBD1. Germline loops: CDR1 GTSNPN, CDR2 SVGIG (reference sequence). Trimming at V came to 8 bases and at J to 4 bases, leaving 22 bases not matched to a gene. This CDR3 has 17 residues. Here the CDR3 DNA reads TGTGCCCGCACCCGGGACAGTTCAACTCCGGAGGCCTATGGCTACACCTTC. As protein: CARTRDSSTPEAYGYTF.

This chain links TRBV5-1 with TRBJ2-7; 7 bases are shared with TRBD1. Germline CDR1 is SGHRS and CDR2 is YFSETQ. CDR3 size: 15 residues. J lost 3 bases, V lost 0 bases, and 6 bases had no gene match. The CDR3 bases are TGCGCCAGCAGCTTGGGGGACAGTTCCCTCTACGAGCAGTACTTC. Its translation is CASSLGDSSLYEQYF.

This chain links TRBV6-5 with TRBJ2-1; possibly TRBD1 for D (6 bases). Trimming removed 6 bases from V and 5 bases from J, with 17 bases in between. The CDR3 extends over 15 amino acids. Germline-derived CDR1 and CDR2 are MNHEY and SVGAGI. The CDR3 reads CASRKAGTPNNEQFF. The DNA of the CDR3 is TGTGCCAGCAGAAAGGCCGGGACACCAAACAATGAGCAGTTCTTC.

The V gene is TRBV7-9, the J gene TRBJ2-1, with D possibly being TRBD2 (6 bases). V lost 4 bases and J lost 7, with 11 bases in between. Germline V gene lookup returns CDR1 SEHNR and CDR2 FQNEAQ (reference sequence). This CDR3 spans 13 amino acids. The CDR3: CASSSTTSNEQFF. As DNA, the CDR3 is TGTGCCAGCAGCTCCACGACTAGTAATGAGCAGTTCTTC.

V and J are TRBV5-6 and TRBJ1-4, with 8 bases fitting TRBD1. In germline, CDR1 is SGHDT, CDR2 YYEEEE. The trim removed 4 bases at V and 8 bases at J, leaving 7 bases unmatched. The CDR3 consists of 14 residues. This CDR3 reads CASSEIQGGEKLFF. DNA of the CDR3: TGTGCCAGCAGCGAAATACAGGGGGGCGAAAAACTGTTTTTT.